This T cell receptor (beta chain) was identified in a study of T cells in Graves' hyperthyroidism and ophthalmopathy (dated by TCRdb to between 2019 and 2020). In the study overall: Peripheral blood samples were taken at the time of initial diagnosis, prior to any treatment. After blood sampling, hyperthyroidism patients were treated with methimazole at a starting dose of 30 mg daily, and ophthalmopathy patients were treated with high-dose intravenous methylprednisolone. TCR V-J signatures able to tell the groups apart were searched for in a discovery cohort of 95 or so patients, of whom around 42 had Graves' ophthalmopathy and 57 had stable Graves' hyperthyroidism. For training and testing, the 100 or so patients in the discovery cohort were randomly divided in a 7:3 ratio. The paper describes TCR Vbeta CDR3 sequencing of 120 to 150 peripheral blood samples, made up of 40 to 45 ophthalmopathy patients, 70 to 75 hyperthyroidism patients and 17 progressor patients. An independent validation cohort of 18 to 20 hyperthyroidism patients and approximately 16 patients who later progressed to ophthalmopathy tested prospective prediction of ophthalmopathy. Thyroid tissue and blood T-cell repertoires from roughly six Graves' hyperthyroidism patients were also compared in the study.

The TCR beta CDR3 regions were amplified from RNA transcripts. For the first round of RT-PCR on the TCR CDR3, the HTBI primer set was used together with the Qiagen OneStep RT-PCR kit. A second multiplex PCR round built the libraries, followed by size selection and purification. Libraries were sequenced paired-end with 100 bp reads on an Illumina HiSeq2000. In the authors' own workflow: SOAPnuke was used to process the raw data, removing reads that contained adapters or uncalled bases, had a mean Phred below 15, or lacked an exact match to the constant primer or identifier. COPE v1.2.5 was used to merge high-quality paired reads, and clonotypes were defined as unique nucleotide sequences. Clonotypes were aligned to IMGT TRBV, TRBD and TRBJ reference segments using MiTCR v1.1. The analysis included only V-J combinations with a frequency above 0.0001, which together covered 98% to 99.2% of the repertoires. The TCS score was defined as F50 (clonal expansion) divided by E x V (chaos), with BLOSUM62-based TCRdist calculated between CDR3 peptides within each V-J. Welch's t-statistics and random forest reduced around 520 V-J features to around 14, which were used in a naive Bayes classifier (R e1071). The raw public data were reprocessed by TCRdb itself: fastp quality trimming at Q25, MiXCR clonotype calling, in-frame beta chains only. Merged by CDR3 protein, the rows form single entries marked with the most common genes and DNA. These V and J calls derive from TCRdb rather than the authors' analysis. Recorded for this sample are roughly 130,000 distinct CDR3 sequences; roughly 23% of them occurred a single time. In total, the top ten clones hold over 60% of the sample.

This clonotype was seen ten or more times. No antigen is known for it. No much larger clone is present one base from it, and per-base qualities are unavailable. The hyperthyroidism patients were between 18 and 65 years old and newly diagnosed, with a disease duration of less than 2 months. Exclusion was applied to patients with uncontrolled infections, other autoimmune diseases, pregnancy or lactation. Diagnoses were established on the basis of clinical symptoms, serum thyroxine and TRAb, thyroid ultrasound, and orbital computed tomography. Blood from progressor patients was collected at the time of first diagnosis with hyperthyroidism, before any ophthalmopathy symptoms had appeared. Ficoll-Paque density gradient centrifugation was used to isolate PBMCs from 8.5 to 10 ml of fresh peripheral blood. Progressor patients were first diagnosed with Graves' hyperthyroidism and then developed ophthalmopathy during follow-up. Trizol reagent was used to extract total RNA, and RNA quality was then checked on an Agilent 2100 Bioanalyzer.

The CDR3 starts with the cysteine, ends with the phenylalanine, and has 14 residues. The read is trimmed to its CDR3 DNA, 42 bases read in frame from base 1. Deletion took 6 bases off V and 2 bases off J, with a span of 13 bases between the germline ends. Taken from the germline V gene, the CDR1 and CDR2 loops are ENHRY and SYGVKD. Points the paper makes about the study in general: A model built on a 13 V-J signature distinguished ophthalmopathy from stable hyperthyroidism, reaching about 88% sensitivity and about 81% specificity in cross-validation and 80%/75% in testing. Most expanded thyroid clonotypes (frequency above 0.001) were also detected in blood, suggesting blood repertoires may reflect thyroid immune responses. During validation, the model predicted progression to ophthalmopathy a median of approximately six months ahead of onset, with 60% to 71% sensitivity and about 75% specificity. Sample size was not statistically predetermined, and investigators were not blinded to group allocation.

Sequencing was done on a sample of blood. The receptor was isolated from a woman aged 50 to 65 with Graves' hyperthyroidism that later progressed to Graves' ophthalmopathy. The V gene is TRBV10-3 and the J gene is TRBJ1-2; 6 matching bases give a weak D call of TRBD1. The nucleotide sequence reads TGTGCCATCAGGCAGGACAGACGGAACTATGGCTACACCTTC. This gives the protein CAIRQDRRNYGYTF.